The present T cell receptor beta chain was sequenced within a study of control samples from healthy donors and cancer patients. This table comes from immunoSEQ multiplex PCR, and its TCRdb copy is limited to in-frame clones, with some not included. The sample yields some 110,000 clones, roughly 93% seen once. V dropped 8 bases and J dropped 7; count of bases not matched to a gene: 8. The CDR3 totals 15 residues. Germline loops: CDR1 MNHEY, CDR2 SVGAGI. The receptor was isolated from a man aged 30 to 39 in good health. The chain recombines TRBV6-5 with TRBJ2-1; 13 nucleotides match TRBD2. Sequenced sample: blood. The CDR3 sequence is CASSRLAGGINEQFF. Here the CDR3 DNA reads TGTGCCAGCTCGAGACTAGCGGGGGGAATTAATGAGCAGTTCTTC.